The source of this T cell receptor beta chain is a study of blood T cells in healthy people across ages. Through a sample-barcoded 5' primer and a J-beta primer mix, a second PCR was run for about 6 to 11 cycles. The template-switch adaptor, which had 12 random nucleotides, put a tag on each cDNA molecule. TCRdb passed the 5' RACE reads through MiXCR, listing each CDR3 protein once. The table has roughly 640,000 distinct CDR3 sequences, approximately 30% seen once. Germline assignment: CDR1 DFQATT and CDR2 SNEGSKA (reference sequence). CDR3 length: 14 amino acids. For this clonotype: A much larger clone differs from this one at a single base, so this may be a read error.

J is TRBJ2-7 and V is TRBV20-1; D gene uncertain. The specimen sequenced was blood. The TCR sequence derives from a woman at least 80 years old in good health. In DNA form, the CDR3 reads TGCAGTGCTAGGCCCGCCAGCTACTCCTACGGGCAGTACTTC. The encoded protein is CSARPASYSYGQYF.